The 29 T cell receptor beta chains presented below share a single source sample, sequenced in a study of cytomegalovirus exposure and HLA in healthy donors. The PCR contained 60 Vbeta and 13 Jbeta primers. Profiled with immunoSEQ multiplex PCR; TCRdb holds only in-frame clones, not every one. The table lists 150,000 to 200,000 clones, around 80% of them singletons, with roughly 4.5% in the top ten. The sequencing input was PBMCs. These receptor sequences come from a woman aged 25-40 years in good health and CMV-seropositive.

The chain employs TRBV9 and TRBJ2-1; D uncertain. The germline V and J ends were trimmed by 0 bases and 7 bases, with 11 bases remaining between them. The germline V gene has CDR1 SGDLS and CDR2 YYNGEE. The CDR3 is made up of 14 amino acids. CDR3: CASSVVSGGNEQFF. The CDR3 DNA sequence: TGTGCCAGCAGCGTAGTGTCAGGTGGGAATGAGCAGTTCTTC.

This chain links TRBV4-3 with TRBJ2-7; D gene unclear. The CDR3 runs 16 residues. CDR1 and CDR2 from the germline V gene are LGHNA and YSLEER. V shed 0 bases and J shed 6 bases, with 18 bases lying between them. CDR3 nucleotides: TGCGCCAGCAGCCAAGATCCCCACAGCCGAGCCGGCGAGCAGTACTTC. Its protein product is CASSQDPHSRAGEQYF.

This clone appeared a few times. The gene calls are TRBV7-6 and TRBJ2-7; TRBD2 matches at 10 bases. Germline lookup yields CDR1 SGHVS and CDR2 FNYEAQ. The trim removed 3 bases at V and 2 bases at J, leaving 7 bases unmatched. The CDR3 sequence is 16 residues long. The CDR3 spells CASSFQTSGPPYEQYF. The CDR3 coding sequence is TGTGCCAGCAGCTTTCAGACTAGCGGGCCTCCCTACGAGCAGTACTTC. Based on the CDR3 plus reference TRBV7-6 and TRBJ2-7, the full variable domain is GAGVSQSPRYKVTKRGQDVALRCDPISGHVSLYWYRQALGQGPEFLTYFNYEAQQDKSGLPNDRFSAERPEGSISTLTIQRTEQRDSAMYRCASSFQTSGPPYEQYFGPGTRLTVT.

In DNA form, the CDR3 reads TGCGCCAGCAGCCAAGTAGGGGGAACCTATGGCTACACCTTC. Protein product: CASSQVGGTYGYTF. The J gene is TRBJ1-2, the V gene TRBV4-1; TRBD1 is a possible D gene (6 bases). CDR1 is MGHRA, CDR2 YSYEKL, per germline. The germline V and J ends were trimmed by 1 base and 4 bases, with 10 bases remaining between them. This CDR3 has 14 amino acids.

The chain links TRBV7-8 to TRBJ1-5; D might be TRBD1 (5 bases). The V end was cut by 1 base, the J end by 7 bases, with 17 bases between. Germline V gene lookup returns CDR1 SGHVS and CDR2 FQNEAQ. The CDR3 runs 16 residues. CDR3 nucleotides: TGTGCCAGCAGCTTAGGGGGACTGGGCGGCGGGCAGCCCCAGCATTTT. Protein: CASSLGGLGGGQPQHF. The variable domain in full, completed from reference TRBV7-8 and TRBJ1-5, reads GAGVSQSPRYKVAKRGQDVALRCDPISGHVSLFWYQQALGQGPEFLTYFQNEAQLDKSGLPSDRFFAERPEGSVSTLKIQRTQQEDSAVYLCASSLGGLGGGQPQHFGDGTRLSIL.

This clone was observed a single time. The chain is built from TRBV7-9 and TRBJ1-1; D is unclear. This CDR3 region has 10 residues. The germline gives CDR1 SEHNR, CDR2 FQNEAQ (reference sequence). The V and J ends lost 5 bases and 8 bases respectively, with 6 bases between them. The CDR3, as DNA: TGTGCCAGCAGCCCGGGGGAAGCTTTCTTT. This translates into CASSPGEAFF.

The chain employs TRBV29-1 and TRBJ2-7, with TRBD2 identical over 9 bases. From germline, CDR1 is SQVTM and CDR2 ANQGSEA. The CDR3 consists of 13 residues. V dropped 6 bases and J dropped 0; count of bases not matched to a gene: 3. This CDR3 is CSVAGGGSYEQYF. The CDR3 nucleotides read TGCAGCGTGGCGGGGGGGGGCTCCTACGAGCAGTACTTC.

The chain couples TRBV2 to TRBJ1-4; maybe TRBD1 (5 bases). V lost 4 bases to trimming and J lost 6 bases, with 18 bases between them. Germline V gene lookup returns CDR1 SNHLY and CDR2 FYNNEI. This CDR3 comprises 16 residues. In nucleotides, the CDR3 is TGTGCCAGCAGTGGAGGAAAAGGGGTCACGGATGAAAAACTGTTTTTT. Its protein is CASSGGKGVTDEKLFF.

The chain couples TRBV4-1 to TRBJ2-1; tentative D call: TRBD2 (6 bases). Germline V gives CDR1 MGHRA, CDR2 YSYEKL. V gave up 0 bases and J gave up 7 bases, with 7 bases separating them. The CDR3 spans 13 residues. The CDR3 sequence: CASSQERGNEQFF. The CDR3 bases are TGCGCCAGCAGCCAAGAACGGGGGAATGAGCAGTTCTTC.

The chain has TRBV7-2 and TRBJ1-2, with D possibly matching TRBD1 (6 bases). CDR1 and CDR2 (germline): SGHTA, FQGNSA. The CDR3 consists of 15 residues. V lost 5 bases to trimming and J lost 9 bases, with 22 bases between them. This CDR3 is CASSQGHDSLGRYTF. Written as DNA, the CDR3 is TGTGCCAGCAGCCAGGGGCACGACAGTTTGGGGCGCTACACCTTC.

This rearrangement joins TRBV9 to TRBJ2-1, with D unresolved. V lost 2 bases and J lost 4, with 10 bases in between. The CDR3 sequence is 14 residues long. The germline V gene encodes CDR1 SGDLS and CDR2 YYNGEE. CDR3 amino acids: CASSVQTEYNEQFF. DNA of the CDR3: TGTGCCAGCAGCGTCCAAACTGAATACAATGAGCAGTTCTTC.

This clone was picked up a small number of times. This CDR3 is CASSERLAGDYNEQFF. The CDR3 DNA follows: TGTGCCAGCAGTGAACGGCTAGCGGGGGACTACAATGAGCAGTTCTTC. V is TRBV6-4 and J is TRBJ2-1; 10 bases map to TRBD2. The CDR3 is 16 residues long. With V trimmed by 3 bases and J by 3 bases, 5 bases remained unmatched. Germline-derived CDR1 and CDR2 are MRHNA and SNTAGT.

The chain recombines TRBV6-5 with TRBJ1-1; a weak D match, TRBD1 (6 bases). Between the trimmed V and J ends, which lost 4 bases and 1 base, there was a span of 13 bases. This CDR3 contains 15 residues. CDR1 is MNHEY, CDR2 SVGAGI, per germline. CDR3 region: CASSFNPRGNTEAFF. CDR3 sequence (DNA): TGTGCCAGCAGTTTTAACCCCAGGGGGAACACTGAAGCTTTCTTT.

The J gene is TRBJ2-2, the V gene TRBV7-9; possible D gene TRBD1, 5 bases. This CDR3 region has 16 residues. Germline V gives CDR1 SEHNR, CDR2 FQNEAQ (reference sequence). V was pared by 2 bases and J by 6 bases, with 16 bases between. CDR3 loop: CASSLPPGWGAGELFF. The CDR3 DNA sequence: TGTGCCAGCAGCTTACCCCCAGGGTGGGGCGCCGGGGAGCTGTTTTTT.

The CDR3 DNA is TGTGCCAGCAGCTTGGCTTTTCGGGACGAGCAGTACTTC. Protein product: CASSLAFRDEQYF. The chain combines TRBV5-4 with TRBJ2-7; no reliable D call. V shed 0 bases and J shed 5 bases, with 9 bases lying between them. CDR1 and CDR2 from the germline V gene are SGHNT and YYREEE (reference sequence). The CDR3 contains 13 residues.

The chain combines TRBV6-6 with TRBJ1-4; 10 bases map to TRBD1. Germline V gene data show CDR1 as MNHNY and CDR2 as SVGAGI (reference sequence). The V and J ends lost 5 bases and 6 bases, in that order; junction bases with no gene match: 3. The CDR3 loop spans 14 amino acids. CDR3 sequence reads: CASSKTGGDEKLFF. The DNA of the CDR3 is TGTGCCAGCAGTAAGACAGGGGGCGATGAAAAACTGTTTTTT.

For this clone: One end of the junction does not line up with germline, which may come from a read error. The CDR3 is CSSSFEQGPYGYTF. CDR3 nucleotides: TGTTCCAGCAGCTTCGAACAGGGACCCTATGGCTACACCTTC. The rearrangement joins TRBV7-9 to TRBJ1-2; TRBD1 is a possible D gene (6 bases). Germline V gives CDR1 SEHNR, CDR2 FQNEAQ (reference sequence). This CDR3 has 14 residues.

J is TRBJ1-1 and V is TRBV9; 8 bases fit TRBD1. V lost 0 bases and J lost 6; bases outside the gene matches: 7. Germline CDR1 and CDR2: SGDLS and YYNGEE. The CDR3 contains 15 residues. The CDR3 loop reads CASSVVPGGRAEAFF. The CDR3 DNA follows: TGTGCCAGCAGCGTAGTACCAGGGGGCAGGGCTGAAGCTTTCTTT.

The rearrangement joins TRBV10-3 to TRBJ1-1; D unresolved. CDR1 ENHRY and CDR2 SYGVKD come from the germline V gene. CDR3 length equals 13 residues. V was clipped by 5 bases and J by 0 bases, with 7 bases between them. CDR3 loop: CAISPGLNTEAFF. In DNA form, the CDR3 reads TGTGCCATCAGTCCTGGCCTGAACACTGAAGCTTTCTTT.

This chain connects TRBV6-6 to TRBJ1-3; D remains unclear. Trimming removed 6 bases at V and 0 bases at J, with 9 bases between. Germline V gene data show CDR1 as MNHNY and CDR2 as SVGAGI (reference sequence). CDR3 size: 14 residues. The CDR3 DNA is TGTGCCAGCAGCTTACATGGCTCTGGAAACACCATATATTTT. This encodes CASSLHGSGNTIYF.

The chain joins TRBV5-6 to TRBJ2-5; TRBD1 matches at 7 bases. The germline gives CDR1 SGHDT, CDR2 YYEEEE. The CDR3 loop spans 14 amino acids. With 4 bases clipped from V and 3 bases from J, the junction kept 6 bases outside the gene matches. CDR3 sequence: CASSDVTGKETQYF. CDR3 bases: TGTGCCAGCAGCGACGTGACAGGGAAAGAGACCCAGTACTTC.

This chain links TRBV5-1 with TRBJ2-3, with 9 bases aligning to TRBD1. This CDR3 has 17 amino acids. The V gene's germline CDR1 is SGHRS and CDR2 YFSETQ. The V gene end was trimmed by 3 bases and the J gene end by 3 bases; junction bases not matched to a gene: 11. DNA of the CDR3: TGCGCCAGCAGCTCGGCCGGGACAGGGAGTGCGACAGATACGCAGTATTTT. This codes for CASSSAGTGSATDTQYF.

The V and J genes are TRBV29-1 and TRBJ1-2; 11 nucleotides line up with TRBD1. The CDR3 is made up of 14 amino acids. Germline CDR1 is SQVTM and CDR2 is ANQGSEA. The V and J ends lost 6 bases and 3 bases, in that order; junction bases with no gene match: 6. CDR3 nucleotide sequence: TGCAGCGTCGATCCGGGACAGGGGGACTATGGCTACACCTTC. Protein sequence: CSVDPGQGDYGYTF.

The rearrangement uses TRBV4-2 and TRBJ2-4; D is perhaps TRBD2 (5 bases). The CDR3 extends over 13 amino acids. With 6 bases removed from V and 4 bases from J, the gap between germline ends came to 10 bases. The germline V gene encodes CDR1 LGHNA and CDR2 YNFKEQ. CDR3: CASREVNKNIQYF. CDR3 bases: TGTGCCAGCAGGGAGGTAAATAAAAACATTCAGTACTTC.

The V and J genes are TRBV5-1 and TRBJ1-2; the match to TRBD1 covers 7 bases. CDR1 SGHRS and CDR2 YFSETQ come from the germline V gene. After removal of 0 bases from V and 4 bases from J, the junction contained 6 bases not matched to a gene. The CDR3 is 15 residues long. CDR3 region: CASSLEGQVLYGYTF. The CDR3 DNA follows: TGCGCCAGCAGCTTGGAAGGACAGGTTCTCTATGGCTACACCTTC.

This chain uses TRBV19 with TRBJ1-5, with D unclear. The germline V and J ends were trimmed by 4 bases and 3 bases, with 10 bases remaining between them. Germline V lookup: CDR1 LNHDA, CDR2 SQIVND (reference sequence). The CDR3 runs to 14 residues. The CDR3 protein is CASSTTVNNQPQHF. DNA of the CDR3: TGTGCCAGTAGTACAACGGTGAACAATCAGCCCCAGCATTTT.

The chain employs TRBV7-9 and TRBJ1-4, with D unclear. Germline lookup yields CDR1 SEHNR and CDR2 FQNEAQ (reference sequence). The CDR3 is 16 residues long. V lost 10 bases, J lost 5 bases, and 23 bases lay in between. CDR3 nucleotides: TGTGCCACCCGCCGGACCCCGGGAGGCGAGAATGAAAAACTGTTTTTT. Protein: CATRRTPGGENEKLFF.

The chain uses TRBV7-6 and TRBJ1-4; the match to TRBD1 covers 10 bases. CDR3 length: 18 residues. CDR1 and CDR2 (germline): SGHVS, FNYEAQ. The ends lost 5 bases at V and 5 bases at J; junction bases unmatched: 14. Here the CDR3 DNA reads TGTGCCAGCAGCCGACGAGACAGGGGGCGCATGAGGAATGAAAAACTGTTTTTT. Protein product: CASSRRDRGRMRNEKLFF.

The chain couples TRBV29-1 to TRBJ2-1; D possibly corresponds to TRBD1 (5 bases). The germline V and J ends were trimmed by 5 bases and 7 bases, with 15 bases remaining between them. The CDR3 loop spans 13 amino acids. Per germline, CDR1 SQVTM and CDR2 ANQGSEA. CDR3 residues: CSVNSAGSNEQFF. The CDR3 bases are TGCAGCGTTAATTCAGCAGGGTCGAATGAGCAGTTCTTC.